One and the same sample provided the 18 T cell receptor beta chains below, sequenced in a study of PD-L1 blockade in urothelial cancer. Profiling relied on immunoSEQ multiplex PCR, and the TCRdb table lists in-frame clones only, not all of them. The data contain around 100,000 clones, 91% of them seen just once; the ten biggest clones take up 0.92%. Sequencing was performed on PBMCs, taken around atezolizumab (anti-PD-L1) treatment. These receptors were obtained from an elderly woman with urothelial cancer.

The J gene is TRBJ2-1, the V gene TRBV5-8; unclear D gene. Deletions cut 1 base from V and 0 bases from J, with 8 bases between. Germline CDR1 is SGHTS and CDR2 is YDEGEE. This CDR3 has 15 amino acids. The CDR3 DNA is TGTGCCAGCAGCTTGATGGCAAGCTCCTACAATGAGCAGTTCTTC. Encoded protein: CASSLMASSYNEQFF.

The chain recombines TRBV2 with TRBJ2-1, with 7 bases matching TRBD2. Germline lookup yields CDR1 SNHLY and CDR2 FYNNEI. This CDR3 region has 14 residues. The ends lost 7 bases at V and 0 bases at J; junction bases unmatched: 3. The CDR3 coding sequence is TGTGCCAGCAAGGGCGGGAGCTCCTACAATGAGCAGTTCTTC. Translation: CASKGGSSYNEQFF.

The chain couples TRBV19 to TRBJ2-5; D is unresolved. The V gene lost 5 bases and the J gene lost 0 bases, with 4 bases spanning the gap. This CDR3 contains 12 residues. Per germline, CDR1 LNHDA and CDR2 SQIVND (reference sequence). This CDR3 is CASSQYQETQYF. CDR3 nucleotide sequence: TGTGCCAGTAGTCAGTACCAAGAGACCCAGTACTTC.

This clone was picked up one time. The CDR3 DNA sequence: TGTGCCAGCAGTTTAAACAGGGGAGGTCAGCCCCAGCATTTT. This codes for CASSLNRGGQPQHF. The chain employs TRBV27 and TRBJ1-5, with 7 positions matching TRBD1. The CDR3 has 14 amino acids. In germline, CDR1 is MNHEY, CDR2 SMNVEV (reference sequence). The V gene end was trimmed by 2 bases and the J gene end by 6 bases; junction bases not matched to a gene: 4.

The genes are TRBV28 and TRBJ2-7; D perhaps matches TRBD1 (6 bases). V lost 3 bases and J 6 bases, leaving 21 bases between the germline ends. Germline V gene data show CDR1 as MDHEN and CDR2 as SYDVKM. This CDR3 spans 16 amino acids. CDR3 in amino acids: CASSLWSGAGVGEQYF. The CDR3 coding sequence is TGTGCCAGCAGTTTGTGGTCTGGGGCAGGGGTGGGCGAGCAGTACTTC.

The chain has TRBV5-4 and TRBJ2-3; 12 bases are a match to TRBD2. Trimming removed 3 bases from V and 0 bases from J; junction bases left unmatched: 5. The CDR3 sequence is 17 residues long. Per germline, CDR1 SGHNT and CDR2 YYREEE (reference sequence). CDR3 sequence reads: CASSWRTSGASTDTQYF. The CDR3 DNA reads TGTGCCAGCAGCTGGAGGACTAGCGGGGCTAGCACAGATACGCAGTATTTT.

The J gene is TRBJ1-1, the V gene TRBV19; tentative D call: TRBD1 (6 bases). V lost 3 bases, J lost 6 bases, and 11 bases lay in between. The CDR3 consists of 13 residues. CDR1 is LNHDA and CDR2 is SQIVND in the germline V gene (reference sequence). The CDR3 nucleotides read TGTGCCAGTAGTATTACAGGGTACGCTGAAGCTTTCTTT. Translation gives CASSITGYAEAFF.

CDR3 residues: CASSYSGTTYEQYF. The DNA for the CDR3 is TGCGCCAGCAGTTATAGCGGGACCACCTACGAGCAGTACTTC. The V and J genes are TRBV5-1 and TRBJ2-7; 8 nucleotides line up with TRBD2. V lost 5 bases and J lost 2; bases outside the gene matches: 6. CDR3 length: 14 amino acids. CDR1 and CDR2 from the germline V gene are SGHRS and YFSETQ.

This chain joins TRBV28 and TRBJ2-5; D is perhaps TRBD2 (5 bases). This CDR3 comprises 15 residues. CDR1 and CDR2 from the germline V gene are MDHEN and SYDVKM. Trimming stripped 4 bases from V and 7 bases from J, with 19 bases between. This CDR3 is CASSSTGLSLGTQYF. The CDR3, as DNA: TGTGCCAGCAGTTCAACCGGACTCTCGCTGGGGACCCAGTACTTC.

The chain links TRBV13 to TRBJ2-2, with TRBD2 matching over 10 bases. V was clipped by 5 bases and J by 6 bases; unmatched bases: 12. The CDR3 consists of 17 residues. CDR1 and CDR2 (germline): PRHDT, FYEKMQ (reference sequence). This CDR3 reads CASSRRGVAGGAGELFF. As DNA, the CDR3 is TGTGCCAGCAGCCGCCGGGGGGTAGCGGGAGGAGCCGGGGAGCTGTTTTTT.

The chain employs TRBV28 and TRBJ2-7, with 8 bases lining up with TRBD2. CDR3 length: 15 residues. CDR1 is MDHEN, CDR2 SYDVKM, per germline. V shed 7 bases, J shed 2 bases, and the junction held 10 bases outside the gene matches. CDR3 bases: TGTGCCAGCAATCCCGGGGGGGGCCCAACCTACGAGCAGTACTTC. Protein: CASNPGGGPTYEQYF.

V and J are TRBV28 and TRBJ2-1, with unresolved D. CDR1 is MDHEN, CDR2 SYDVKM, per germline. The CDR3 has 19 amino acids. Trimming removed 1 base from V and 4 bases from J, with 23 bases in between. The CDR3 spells CASSLLGRLTLRPYNEQFF. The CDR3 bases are TGTGCCAGCAGTTTATTAGGCAGGCTGACCCTTAGACCGTACAATGAGCAGTTCTTC.

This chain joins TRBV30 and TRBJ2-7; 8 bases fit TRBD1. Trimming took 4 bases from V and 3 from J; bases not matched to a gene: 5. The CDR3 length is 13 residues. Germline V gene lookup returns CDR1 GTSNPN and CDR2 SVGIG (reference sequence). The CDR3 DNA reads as TGTGCCTGGATCCCGACAGGGGTCTACGAGCAGTACTTC. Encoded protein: CAWIPTGVYEQYF.

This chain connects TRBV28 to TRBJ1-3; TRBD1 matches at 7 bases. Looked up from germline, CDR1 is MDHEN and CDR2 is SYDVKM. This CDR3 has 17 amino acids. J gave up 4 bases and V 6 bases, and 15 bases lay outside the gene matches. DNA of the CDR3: TGTGCCAGCAGGGAGTGGGTTGGGACAGCTAGGGGAAACACCATATATTTT. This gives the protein CASREWVGTARGNTIYF. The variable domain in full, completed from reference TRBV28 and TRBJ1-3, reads DVKVTQSSRYLVKRTGEKVFLECVQDMDHENMFWYRQDPGLGLRLIYFSYDVKMKEKGDIPEGYSVSREKKERFSLILESASTNQTSMYLCASREWVGTARGNTIYFGEGSWLTVV.

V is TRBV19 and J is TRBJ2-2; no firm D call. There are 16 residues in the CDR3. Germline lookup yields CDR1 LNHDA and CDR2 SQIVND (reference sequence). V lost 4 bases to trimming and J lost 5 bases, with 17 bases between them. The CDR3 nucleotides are TGTGCCAGTAGTACAAGAGGTGGATCTGGTACCGGGGAGCTGTTTTTT. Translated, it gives CASSTRGGSGTGELFF.

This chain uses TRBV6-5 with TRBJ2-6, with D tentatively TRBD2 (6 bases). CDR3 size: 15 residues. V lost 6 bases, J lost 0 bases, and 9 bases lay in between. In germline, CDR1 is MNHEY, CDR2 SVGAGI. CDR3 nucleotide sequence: TGTGCCAGCAGCGGACTAAGCTCTGGGGCCAACGTCCTGACTTTC. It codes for CASSGLSSGANVLTF.

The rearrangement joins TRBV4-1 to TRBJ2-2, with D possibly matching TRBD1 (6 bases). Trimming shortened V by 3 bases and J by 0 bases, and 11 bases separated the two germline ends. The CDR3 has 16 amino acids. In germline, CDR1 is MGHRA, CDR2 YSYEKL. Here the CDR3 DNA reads TGCGCCAGCAGCCAGACAGGAAACCCGAACACCGGGGAGCTGTTTTTT. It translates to CASSQTGNPNTGELFF.

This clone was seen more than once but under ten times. The CDR3 DNA follows: TGTGCCAGCAGCCCGGGGGGCACTGAAGCTTTCTTT. The encoded protein is CASSPGGTEAFF. J is TRBJ1-1 and V is TRBV7-9; possible D gene TRBD1, 5 bases. Trimming pared 5 bases from V and 4 bases from J, leaving 8 bases between. The germline gives CDR1 SEHNR, CDR2 FQNEAQ (reference sequence). CDR3 length: 12 residues.